These 10 T cell receptor beta chains originate from one sample sequenced in a study of cytomegalovirus exposure and HLA in healthy donors. Researchers ran the PCR with 60 Vbeta and 13 Jbeta primers. Some clones are missing from TCRdb's copy, which holds only in-frame ones; the method was immunoSEQ multiplex PCR. The data show about 160,000 clones, with approximately 80% seen just once and approximately 4.1% held by the top ten. The sequenced sample consisted of PBMCs. These receptors originate from a woman between 45 and 65 years old in good health and CMV-seropositive.

In DNA, the CDR3 is TGTGCCAGCAGCTTACGCCTAGCGGGAGTAGAGACCCAGTACTTC. Encoded protein: CASSLRLAGVETQYF. The chain links TRBV11-1 to TRBJ2-5, with 10 bases fitting TRBD2. V trimming: 2 bases; J trimming: 4 bases; junction bases outside the gene matches: 4. The V gene's germline CDR1 is SGHAT and CDR2 FQDESV (reference sequence). The CDR3 is 15 amino acids.

This sequence joins TRBV5-4 and TRBJ2-7, with 12 bases matching TRBD2. The ends lost 0 bases at V and 3 bases at J; junction bases unmatched: 4. The germline V gene has CDR1 SGHNT and CDR2 YYREEE (reference sequence). The CDR3 consists of 16 residues. The CDR3 DNA sequence: TGTGCCAGCAGCTTGGCCCGGACTAGCGGGGTCTACGAGCAGTACTTC. It is translated as CASSLARTSGVYEQYF.

The genes are TRBV13 and TRBJ2-7, with TRBD1 matching over 10 bases. This CDR3 spans 14 amino acids. Germline V CDR1 and CDR2: PRHDT, FYEKMQ (reference sequence). The junction had 1 base not matched to a gene; V was cut back by 3 bases and J by 2 bases. In DNA form, the CDR3 reads TGTGCCAGCAGCTTGGGGACAGGGGCCTACGAGCAGTACTTC. Translating it yields CASSLGTGAYEQYF.

In this sample, this clone turned up a few times. The V and J genes are TRBV30 and TRBJ2-5; 7 positions match TRBD1. The CDR3 has 16 residues. The V and J ends lost 1 base and 5 bases, in that order; junction bases with no gene match: 13. Germline CDR1 GTSNPN, CDR2 SVGIG (reference sequence). CDR3 loop: CAWSAPRGLGWETQYF. The DNA for the CDR3 is TGTGCCTGGAGTGCGCCGAGGGGGCTAGGGTGGGAGACCCAGTACTTC.

The chain carries TRBV29-1 and TRBJ2-5, with TRBD1 matching 7 bases. The ends lost 3 bases at V and 5 bases at J; junction bases unmatched: 6. CDR1 is SQVTM, CDR2 ANQGSEA, per germline. The CDR3 totals 13 residues. The CDR3 protein is CSVDRQGQETQYF. The CDR3 coding sequence is TGCAGCGTTGACCGACAGGGACAGGAGACCCAGTACTTC.

The chain combines TRBV7-3 with TRBJ2-6; TRBD1 agrees at 9 bases. Germline CDR1 reads SGHTA; CDR2 reads FQGTGA. Trimming cost V 2 bases and J 4 bases; bases outside gene matches: 9. The CDR3 is made up of 18 amino acids. The CDR3 DNA reads as TGTGCCAGCAGCTTATCCGGGACAGGGTTAACCGGGGCCAACGTCCTGACTTTC. This translates into CASSLSGTGLTGANVLTF.

The chain has TRBV28 and TRBJ1-5; D gene ambiguous. Trimming removed 8 bases from V and 3 bases from J, with 14 bases in between. The CDR3 length is 14 residues. Germline CDR1 and CDR2: MDHEN and SYDVKM. The CDR3 sequence is CASEEGLFNQPQHF. In DNA form, the CDR3 reads TGTGCCAGCGAGGAGGGTCTTTTCAATCAGCCCCAGCATTTT.

This clone showed up just a few times. The V and J genes are TRBV6-1 and TRBJ2-7, with 11 positions matching TRBD2. The CDR3 consists of 14 residues. CDR1 is MNHNS, CDR2 SASEGT, per germline. The junction had 4 bases not matched to a gene; V was cut back by 6 bases and J by 3 bases. The CDR3 nucleotides are TGTGCCAGCAGACCTCTAGCGGGAGGCTACGAGCAGTACTTC. It is translated as CASRPLAGGYEQYF.

This clone came up once. V gene TRBV6-1 combines with J gene TRBJ2-7; TRBD1 agrees at 7 bases. The CDR3 spans 14 residues. Germline V gene sequence: CDR1 MNHNS, CDR2 SASEGT. V was clipped by 2 bases and J by 6 bases; unmatched bases: 7. The CDR3 DNA sequence: TGTGCCAGCAGTGAAAACAGGGGAACGGGCGAGCAGTACTTC. Amino acids: CASSENRGTGEQYF.

In this sample, this clone turned up a few times. The DNA of the CDR3 is TGTGCCAGCAGTTGGGCGGGGGTAGGCGGTGGCTACACCTTC. It codes for CASSWAGVGGGYTF. This rearrangement joins TRBV27 to TRBJ1-2, with a weak D call TRBD1 (5 bases). Germline CDR1 reads MNHEY; CDR2 reads SMNVEV (reference sequence). Between the trimmed V and J ends, which lost 4 bases and 7 bases, there was a span of 16 bases. The CDR3 is made up of 14 amino acids.